The 26 T cell receptor beta chains listed next were all sequenced from one sample in a study of blood T cell repertoires in COVID-19. The data were produced by immunoSEQ multiplex PCR, yet TCRdb's version contains in-frame clones alone and is incomplete. The table includes about 150,000 clones, 76% detected once. The sequencing input was peripheral blood. These receptors all stem from a woman aged 80 or over with acute or convalescent COVID-19.

The V and J genes are TRBV27 and TRBJ2-6; 9 bases line up with TRBD1. J was trimmed by 2 bases and V by 4 bases; bases with no gene match: 9. Germline lookup yields CDR1 MNHEY and CDR2 SMNVEV (reference sequence). The CDR3 is 18 amino acids. Here the CDR3 DNA reads TGTGCCAGCAGTTCGATCCGGGACAGGGTCACTGGGGCCAACGTCCTGACTTTC. It specifies CASSSIRDRVTGANVLTF.

The chain joins TRBV7-8 to TRBJ1-2; D is perhaps TRBD1 (6 bases). V was cut by 4 bases and J by 6 bases, with 15 bases left in between. This CDR3 has 14 residues. Germline CDR1 and CDR2: SGHVS and FQNEAQ. CDR3 DNA sequence: TGTGCCAGCAGCTCTGACACAGGGACCCATGGCTACACCTTC. Protein product: CASSSDTGTHGYTF.

The rearrangement links TRBV6-2 or TRBV6-3 to TRBJ2-1, with 9 bases lining up with TRBD1. This CDR3 comprises 15 residues. V gave up 6 bases and J gave up 6 bases; unmatched junction bases: 9. Per germline, CDR1 MNHEY and CDR2 SVGEGT. The CDR3 DNA follows: TGTGCCAGCAGCCCACCGGGACAGGGTCGCAATGAGCAGTTCTTC. The encoded protein is CASSPPGQGRNEQFF.

This clone has just a few counts. The chain employs TRBV25-1 and TRBJ2-1; 8 bases align to TRBD2. Losses at the gene ends were 8 bases for V and 0 bases for J; bases not matched to a gene: 9. The germline gives CDR1 MGHDK, CDR2 SYGVNS. The CDR3 has 16 amino acids. CDR3 residues: CASAALAGSSYNEQFF. Here the CDR3 DNA reads TGTGCCAGCGCCGCCTTAGCGGGAAGCTCCTACAATGAGCAGTTCTTC. Together with reference TRBV25-1 and TRBJ2-1, the CDR3 gives the full variable domain: EADIYQTPRYLVIGTGKKITLECSQTMGHDKMYWYQQDPGMELHLIHYSYGVNSTEKGDLSSESTVSRIRTEHFPLTLESARPSHTSQYLCASAALAGSSYNEQFFGPGTRLTVL.

This chain links TRBV5-6 with TRBJ2-1; 10 positions agree with TRBD2. This CDR3 has 16 residues. The junction had 9 bases not matched to a gene; V was cut back by 5 bases and J by 4 bases. Looked up from germline, CDR1 is SGHDT and CDR2 is YYEEEE. Here the CDR3 DNA reads TGTGCCAGCAGGCTCCCACGGACTAGCGGATACAATGAGCAGTTCTTC. It translates to CASRLPRTSGYNEQFF.

This clone has just a few counts. The chain couples TRBV29-1 to TRBJ2-1; TRBD1 matches 7 bases. Germline V CDR1 and CDR2: SQVTM, ANQGSEA. This CDR3 is 13 amino acids long. J lost 9 bases, V lost 8 bases, and 13 bases had no gene match. CDR3 nucleotides: TGCAGCAGTAACAGGGGAAATGCGGCTGAGCAGTTCTTC. Translating gives CSSNRGNAAEQFF.

The chain uses TRBV2 and TRBJ1-6; 9 bases agree with TRBD1. Per germline, CDR1 SNHLY and CDR2 FYNNEI. This CDR3 is built from 15 residues. Trimming at V came to 3 bases and at J to 10 bases, leaving 7 bases not matched to a gene. The CDR3 coding sequence is TGTGCCAGCAGTGAGGGACAGGGTGGCGTCTCACCCCTCCACTTT. Encoded protein: CASSEGQGGVSPLHF. Filled out from reference TRBV2 and TRBJ1-6, the complete variable domain reads EPEVTQTPSHQVTQMGQEVILRCVPISNHLYFYWYRQILGQKVEFLVSFYNNEISEKSEIFDDQFSVERPDGSNFTLKIRSTKLEDSAMYFCASSEGQGGVSPLHFGNGTRLTVT.

The genes are TRBV18 and TRBJ2-1; TRBD1 aligns across 10 bases. CDR3 length: 17 residues. Germline V gene lookup returns CDR1 KGHSH and CDR2 LQKENI. V lost 3 bases, J lost 5 bases, and 10 bases stayed unmatched. In nucleotides, the CDR3 is TGTGCCAGCTCACCCCCTCGGACAGGGGGTATTAACAATGAGCAGTTCTTC. Its protein product is CASSPPRTGGINNEQFF.

The chain combines TRBV19 with TRBJ2-5; possibly TRBD2 for D (5 bases). From germline, CDR1 is LNHDA and CDR2 SQIVND (reference sequence). V was trimmed by 4 bases and J by 5 bases, leaving 20 bases between them. The CDR3 sequence is 16 residues long. The CDR3 DNA follows: TGTGCCAGTAGTACCCTAGGCTTTGTCTCGGGGGAGACCCAGTACTTC. It specifies CASSTLGFVSGETQYF.

The chain is built from TRBV5-6 and TRBJ1-1; TRBD1 might be the D (6 bases). The CDR3 loop spans 17 amino acids. Germline V gene lookup returns CDR1 SGHDT and CDR2 YYEEEE. Trimming left V 2 bases short and J 8 bases short, with 25 bases between. The CDR3 nucleotides read TGTGCCAGCAGCTTCTACAGGGCAGGTGGCTCCTTCTCCGAAGCTTTCTTT. Its translation: CASSFYRAGGSFSEAFF. Combining the CDR3 with reference TRBV5-6 and TRBJ1-1 gives the whole variable domain DAGVTQSPTHLIKTRGQQVTLRCSPKSGHDTVSWYQQALGQGPQFIFQYYEEEERQRGNFPDRFSGHQFPNYSSELNVNALLLGDSALYLCASSFYRAGGSFSEAFFGQGTRLTVV.

This chain uses TRBV7-6 with TRBJ2-1; 11 nucleotides match TRBD2. V lost 4 bases, J lost 4 bases, and 6 bases stayed unmatched. This CDR3 spans 16 amino acids. The germline CDR1 and CDR2 sequences are SGHVS and FNYEAQ. In DNA, the CDR3 is TGTGCCAGCAGCTCACCCACTAGCGGGGGATACAATGAGCAGTTCTTC. Protein sequence: CASSSPTSGGYNEQFF.

This chain joins TRBV10-3 and TRBJ1-4; D might be TRBD1 (5 bases). V was cut by 11 bases and J by 3 bases, with 16 bases left in between. The CDR3 consists of 14 residues. Per germline, CDR1 ENHRY and CDR2 SYGVKD. CDR3 protein: CAVGHTAPNEKLFF. CDR3 nucleotides: TGTGCCGTAGGACATACCGCGCCTAATGAAAAACTGTTTTTT.

The chain is built from TRBV4-2 and TRBJ2-2; 9 bases map to TRBD2. Trimming at V came to 1 base and at J to 8 bases, leaving 5 bases not matched to a gene. The CDR3 consists of 15 residues. Germline CDR1 LGHNA, CDR2 YNFKEQ. In DNA form, the CDR3 reads TGTGCCAGCAGCCAAGTTTTGCTAGCGGGAGGGGAGCTGTTTTTT. This sequence encodes CASSQVLLAGGELFF.

The J gene is TRBJ2-5, the V gene TRBV19; a possible D gene is TRBD2 (6 bases). V lost 8 bases and J lost 9, with 19 bases in between. The CDR3 has 13 amino acids. Germline CDR1 LNHDA, CDR2 SQIVND (reference sequence). Written as DNA, the CDR3 is TGTGCCAGTGCCGGGGTCCTATGGGAGGCCCAGTACTTC. This gives the protein CASAGVLWEAQYF.

The chain links TRBV19 to TRBJ2-6; TRBD2 matches 7 bases. The germline V gene encodes CDR1 LNHDA and CDR2 SQIVND (reference sequence). V shed 7 bases, J shed 0 bases, and the junction held 6 bases outside the gene matches. This CDR3 comprises 16 residues. In nucleotides, the CDR3 is TGTGCCAGTATAGGTTCGGGGGGCTCTGGGGCCAACGTCCTGACTTTC. It specifies CASIGSGGSGANVLTF.

V is TRBV25-1 and J is TRBJ2-1; tentative D call: TRBD2 (6 bases). V was cut by 3 bases and J by 9 bases, with 18 bases left in between. The germline CDR1 and CDR2 sequences are MGHDK and SYGVNS. This CDR3 spans 15 amino acids. This chain's CDR3 is CASSDLRRGFGEQFF. CDR3 nucleotide sequence: TGTGCCAGCAGTGACCTTCGGAGGGGATTCGGTGAGCAGTTCTTC.

V and J are TRBV18 and TRBJ2-4, with a tentative D call TRBD2 (5 bases). This CDR3 comprises 16 residues. Germline assignment: CDR1 KGHSH and CDR2 LQKENI. Trimming took 2 bases from V and 6 from J, leaving 17 bases between them. The CDR3 DNA follows: TGTGCCAGCTCACCAGAGGACTCGATCATATCAAACATTCAGTACTTC. Translation gives CASSPEDSIISNIQYF.

The chain is built from TRBV5-6 and TRBJ2-2, with D perhaps matching TRBD2 (5 bases). This CDR3 has 17 amino acids. CDR1 is SGHDT and CDR2 is YYEEEE in the germline V gene. Trimming removed 3 bases from V and 8 bases from J, with 23 bases in between. CDR3 residues: CASSSGLTSTSQGELFF. The DNA for the CDR3 is TGTGCCAGCAGCTCTGGACTCACAAGTACCTCTCAGGGGGAGCTGTTTTTT.

This clone was seen only a few times. The chain employs TRBV6-2 or TRBV6-3 and TRBJ2-5; no clear D. Germline V CDR1 and CDR2: MNHEY, SVGEGT. This CDR3 is 13 amino acids long. Trimming removed 3 bases at V and 2 bases at J, with 7 bases between. CDR3 sequence (DNA): TGTGCCAGCAGTTATGGTCAGCAAGAGACCCAGTACTTC. Translated, it gives CASSYGQQETQYF.

The chain employs TRBV7-8 and TRBJ1-1; D gene ambiguous. The CDR3 consists of 13 residues. The germline V and J ends were trimmed by 5 bases and 0 bases, with 7 bases remaining between them. Germline assignment: CDR1 SGHVS and CDR2 FQNEAQ. CDR3 nucleotide sequence: TGTGCCAGCAGCCCAGAAATGAACACTGAAGCTTTCTTT. Translation: CASSPEMNTEAFF.

The chain recombines TRBV18 with TRBJ1-4; no firm D call. CDR1 is KGHSH and CDR2 is LQKENI in the germline V gene. The length of the CDR3 is 13 residues. Deletions cut 1 base from V and 5 bases from J, with 5 bases between. DNA of the CDR3: TGTGCCAGCTCACCACGAGGGAATGAAAAACTGTTTTTT. Translated: CASSPRGNEKLFF.

The CDR3 sequence is CATSRDIGILNTEAFF. CDR3 coding DNA: TGTGCCACCAGCAGAGATATTGGCATTTTGAACACTGAAGCTTTCTTT. The chain uses TRBV15 and TRBJ1-1; D not certain. CDR1 LNHNV and CDR2 YYDKDF come from the germline V gene (reference sequence). V dropped 0 bases and J dropped 0 bases, with 11 bases sitting between them. The CDR3 has 16 residues.

The chain combines TRBV15 with TRBJ2-5, with 10 bases fitting TRBD2. Germline V gene data show CDR1 as LNHNV and CDR2 as YYDKDF (reference sequence). The CDR3 length is 15 residues. The ends lost 0 bases at V and 7 bases at J; junction bases unmatched: 5. CDR3: CATSRDSTSGVTQYF. The CDR3 DNA reads TGTGCCACCAGCAGAGATAGCACTAGCGGGGTGACCCAGTACTTC.

The genes are TRBV7-9 and TRBJ2-4; 7 bases agree with TRBD1. The CDR3 is 18 amino acids. V shed 5 bases, J shed 1 base, and the junction held 14 bases outside the gene matches. Per the germline V gene, CDR1 is SEHNR and CDR2 is FQNEAQ (reference sequence). The CDR3: CASSPIRQGEIAKNIQYF. DNA for the CDR3: TGTGCCAGCAGCCCGATTAGACAGGGAGAGATTGCCAAAAACATTCAGTACTTC.

The CDR3 reads CASSPIKIGGGFGDEQYF. For the CDR3, the DNA is TGTGCCAGCAGCCCTATAAAAATAGGAGGGGGCTTTGGGGACGAGCAGTACTTC. This rearrangement joins TRBV11-2 to TRBJ2-7; D may be TRBD1 (7 bases). The CDR3 length is 18 residues. The V end lost 5 bases, the J end lost 5 bases, and 28 bases lay between the germline ends. Germline V gene data show CDR1 as SGHAT and CDR2 as FQNNGV.

The CDR3: CASSSGLSNQPQHF. The DNA of the CDR3 is TGTGCCAGCAGCAGCGGGCTCAGTAATCAGCCCCAGCATTTT. This chain uses TRBV2 with TRBJ1-5; no clear D gene. Between the trimmed V and J ends, which lost 6 bases and 4 bases, there was a span of 13 bases. Germline V gene sequence: CDR1 SNHLY, CDR2 FYNNEI. The CDR3 consists of 14 residues.